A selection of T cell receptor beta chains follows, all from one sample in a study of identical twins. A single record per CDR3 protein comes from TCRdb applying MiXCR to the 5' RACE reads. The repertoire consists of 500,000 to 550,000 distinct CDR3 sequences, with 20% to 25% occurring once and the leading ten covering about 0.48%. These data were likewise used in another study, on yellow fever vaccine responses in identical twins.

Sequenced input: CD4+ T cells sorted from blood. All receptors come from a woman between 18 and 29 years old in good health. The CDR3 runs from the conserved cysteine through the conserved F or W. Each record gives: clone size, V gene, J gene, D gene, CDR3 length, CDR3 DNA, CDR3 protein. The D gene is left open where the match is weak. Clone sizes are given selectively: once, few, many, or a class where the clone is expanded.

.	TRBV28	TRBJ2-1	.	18	TGTGCCAGCGGGGGTCCTTGGGGGACCTCACTCCACTACAATGAGCAGTTCTTC	CASGGPWGTSLHYNEQFF
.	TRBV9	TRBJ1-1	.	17	TGTGCCAGCAGCGGAAGGGAGGGAAGCTATATGAACACTGAAGCTTTCTTT	CASSGREGSYMNTEAFF
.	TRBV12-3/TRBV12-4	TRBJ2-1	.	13	TGTGCCATCGGAGGGCCCCATGACCATGAGCAGTTCTTC	CAIGGPHDHEQFF
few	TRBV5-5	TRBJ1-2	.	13	TGTGCCAGCGCCATCCAGGGTGTGAATGGCTACACCTTC	CASAIQGVNGYTF
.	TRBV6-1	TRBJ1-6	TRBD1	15	TGTGCCAGCACCGACAGGGGTCGTAAACTTTCACCCCTCCACTTT	CASTDRGRKLSPLHF
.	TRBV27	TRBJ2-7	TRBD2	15	TGTGCCAGCAGTTTCAACGGCGGGAGCTCCTACGAGCAGTACTTC	CASSFNGGSSYEQYF
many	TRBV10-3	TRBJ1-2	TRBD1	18	TGTGCCATCAGTGAGTCGCCCGGGACAGGGGGCGGACGTCGAGGCTACACCTTC	CAISESPGTGGGRRGYTF
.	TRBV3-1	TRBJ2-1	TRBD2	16	TGTGCCAGCAGCCAAGGAGGCCTAGCGGCCACCAATGAGCAGTTCTTC	CASSQGGLAATNEQFF
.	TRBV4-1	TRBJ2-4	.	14	TGCGCCAGCAGCCAAGAATCCACCCGGAACATTCAGTACTTC	CASSQESTRNIQYF
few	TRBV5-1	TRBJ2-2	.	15	TGCGCCAGCAGCTTAGGTCGCCAGGGAAACAGGGAGCTGTTTTTT	CASSLGRQGNRELFF
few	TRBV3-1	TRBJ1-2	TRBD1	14	TGTGCCAGCAGCTCGGACAGGGCGCTCTATGGCTACACCTTC	CASSSDRALYGYTF
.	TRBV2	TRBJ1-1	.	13	TGTGCCAGCACCGTGGGCCGTTGGACTGAAGCTTTCTTT	CASTVGRWTEAFF
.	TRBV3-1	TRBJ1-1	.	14	TGTGCCAGCAGCCCCGCGCGGACGAACACTGAAGCTTTCTTT	CASSPARTNTEAFF
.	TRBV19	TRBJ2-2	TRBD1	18	TGTGCCAGTAGTCCCTCCTCGAAGGGGGCAATCAACACCGGGGAGCTGTTTTTT	CASSPSSKGAINTGELFF
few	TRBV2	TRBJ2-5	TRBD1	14	TGTGCCAGCAGCGCACAGGGGGCCGGAGAGACCCAGTACTTC	CASSAQGAGETQYF
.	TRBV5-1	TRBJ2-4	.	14	TGCGCCAGCAGCTTGCAGGGCAGGGGAAACATTCAGTACTTC	CASSLQGRGNIQYF